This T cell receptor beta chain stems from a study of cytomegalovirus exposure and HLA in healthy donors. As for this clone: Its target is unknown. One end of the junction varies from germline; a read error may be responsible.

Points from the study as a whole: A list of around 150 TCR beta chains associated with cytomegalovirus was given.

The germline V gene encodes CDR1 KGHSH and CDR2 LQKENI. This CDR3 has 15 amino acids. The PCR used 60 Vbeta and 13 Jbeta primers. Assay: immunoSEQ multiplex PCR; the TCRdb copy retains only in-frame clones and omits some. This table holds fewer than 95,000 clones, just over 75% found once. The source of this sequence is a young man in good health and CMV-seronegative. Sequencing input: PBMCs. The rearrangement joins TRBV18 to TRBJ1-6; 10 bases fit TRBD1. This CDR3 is CASSPTGQGGFPPHF. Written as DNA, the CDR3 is TGTGCCAGCTCACCAACAGGACAGGGGGGATTCCCCCCCCACTTT. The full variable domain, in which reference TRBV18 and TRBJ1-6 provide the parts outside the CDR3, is NAGVMQNPRHLVRRRGQEARLRCSPMKGHSHVYWYRQLPEEGLKFMVYLQKENIIDESGMPKERFSAEFPKEGPSILRIQQVVRGDSAAYFCASSPTGQGGFPPHFGNGTRLTVT.